The 21 T cell receptor beta chains presented below share a single source sample, sequenced in a study of blood T cell repertoires in COVID-19. Produced via immunoSEQ multiplex PCR; TCRdb's table is partial and in-frame only. The sample has more than 110,000 clones, approximately 90% seen once. The sequenced sample was peripheral blood. All receptors come from a woman of 80 years or more with acute or convalescent COVID-19.

This chain uses TRBV4-3 with TRBJ2-2; D is ambiguous. V was cut by 4 bases and J by 4 bases, with 4 bases left in between. There are 12 residues in the CDR3. Germline V gene lookup returns CDR1 LGHNA and CDR2 YSLEER. The chain's CDR3 is CASSRSTGELFF. CDR3 in DNA: TGCGCCAGCAGCCGGAGCACCGGGGAGCTGTTTTTT.

V gene TRBV7-9 combines with J gene TRBJ2-1; 7 bases agree with TRBD1. Germline-derived CDR1 and CDR2 are SEHNR and FQNEAQ (reference sequence). Trimming removed 5 bases from V and 2 bases from J; junction bases left unmatched: 3. The CDR3 length is 14 residues. CDR3: CASSPGQPYNEQFF. For the CDR3, the DNA is TGTGCCAGCAGCCCGGGACAGCCCTACAATGAGCAGTTCTTC. The whole variable domain, remainder taken from reference TRBV7-9 and TRBJ2-1, is DTGVSQNPRHKITKRGQNVTFRCDPISEHNRLYWYRQTLGQGPEFLTYFQNEAQLEKSRLLSDRFSAERPKGSFSTLEIQRTEQGDSAMYLCASSPGQPYNEQFFGPGTRLTVL.

The J gene is TRBJ1-4, the V gene TRBV7-9; 7 nucleotides match TRBD1. The germline V gene has CDR1 SEHNR and CDR2 FQNEAQ (reference sequence). This CDR3 is 14 amino acids long. With V trimmed by 8 bases and J by 6 bases, 9 bases remained unmatched. In DNA form, the CDR3 reads TGTGCCAGCGGGCCTCACCAGGGGGATGAAAAACTGTTTTTT. It is translated as CASGPHQGDEKLFF.

This chain connects TRBV2 to TRBJ1-1, with D unclear. Germline V gene lookup returns CDR1 SNHLY and CDR2 FYNNEI. This CDR3 has 14 amino acids. V was clipped by 8 bases and J by 2 bases, with 15 bases between them. In nucleotides, the CDR3 is TGTGCCAGCCCGGCGAGACAAATAAACACTGAAGCTTTCTTT. Its protein is CASPARQINTEAFF.

This chain connects TRBV5-1 to TRBJ1-4; D gene ambiguous. Germline V gene sequence: CDR1 SGHRS, CDR2 YFSETQ. V shed 0 bases and J shed 7 bases, with 16 bases lying between them. The CDR3 consists of 16 residues. CDR3 amino acids: CASSLGGPTTGEKLFF. CDR3 nucleotides: TGCGCCAGCAGCTTGGGAGGCCCAACGACGGGTGAAAAACTGTTTTTT. Full variable domain (remainder filled in from reference TRBV5-1 and TRBJ1-4): KAGVTQTPRYLIKTRGQQVTLSCSPISGHRSVSWYQQTPGQGLQFLFEYFSETQRNKGNFPGRFSGRQFSNSRSEMNVSTLELGDSALYLCASSLGGPTTGEKLFFGSGTQLSVL.

The rearrangement uses TRBV10-3 and TRBJ2-5; no definite D call. The germline V gene has CDR1 ENHRY and CDR2 SYGVKD. The CDR3 runs to 14 residues. The V end lost 0 bases, the J end lost 1 base, and 6 bases lay between the germline ends. The CDR3 protein is CAISESWAQETQYF. As DNA, the CDR3 is TGTGCCATCAGTGAGTCGTGGGCCCAAGAGACCCAGTACTTC.

The rearrangement links TRBV12-3 or TRBV12-4 to TRBJ2-1; D is undetermined. Trimming stripped 3 bases from V and 8 bases from J, with 5 bases between. The CDR3 consists of 11 residues. CDR3 nucleotide sequence: TGTGCCAGCAGTTTGGAGCATGAGCAGTTCTTC. As protein: CASSLEHEQFF.

The chain joins TRBV2 to TRBJ2-7, with D uncertain. The CDR3 has 11 residues. Trimming stripped 7 bases from V and 3 bases from J, with 7 bases between. Germline CDR1 reads SNHLY; CDR2 reads FYNNEI. CDR3 nucleotide sequence: TGTGCCAGCACCTCCTTCTACGAGCAGTACTTC. This gives the protein CASTSFYEQYF.

The chain recombines TRBV19 with TRBJ1-5; weak D call: TRBD1 (6 bases). V dropped 8 bases and J dropped 1 base, with 9 bases sitting between them. Germline V gene lookup returns CDR1 LNHDA and CDR2 SQIVND (reference sequence). The CDR3 sequence is 13 residues long. CDR3 in DNA: TGTGCCAGTGCAGACAGGAGCAATCAGCCCCAGCATTTT. Translating it yields CASADRSNQPQHF.

The chain combines TRBV18 with TRBJ1-5; a possible D gene is TRBD1 (5 bases). The CDR3 is 15 amino acids. V was pared by 4 bases and J by 4 bases, with 14 bases between. CDR1 is KGHSH, CDR2 LQKENI, per germline. In DNA, the CDR3 is TGTGCCAGCTCACTAGCCAGGGCGCAGAATCAGCCCCAGCATTTT. Translating gives CASSLARAQNQPQHF.

The chain links TRBV19 to TRBJ1-5; D unresolved. From germline, CDR1 is LNHDA and CDR2 SQIVND (reference sequence). V was clipped by 7 bases and J by 4 bases, with 17 bases between them. The CDR3 length is 15 residues. The CDR3 DNA reads TGTGCCAGTATACTTAGAGGCGCCGGGAATCAGCCCCAGCATTTT. Translation: CASILRGAGNQPQHF. The full variable domain, rest sourced from reference TRBV19 and TRBJ1-5, is DGGITQSPKYLFRKEGQNVTLSCEQNLNHDAMYWYRQDPGQGLRLIYYSQIVNDFQKGDIAEGYSVSREKKESFPLTVTSAQKNPTAFYLCASILRGAGNQPQHFGDGTRLSIL.

This chain's CDR3 is CASSLVGGPYGYTF. The CDR3 region has the DNA TGTGCCAGCAGCTTAGTAGGGGGCCCCTATGGCTACACCTTC. This chain uses TRBV7-9 with TRBJ1-2; 7 nucleotides agree with TRBD1. J was trimmed by 4 bases and V by 1 base; bases with no gene match: 3. Germline lookup yields CDR1 SEHNR and CDR2 FQNEAQ (reference sequence). The CDR3 runs to 14 residues. Full variable domain (rest looked up from reference TRBV7-9 and TRBJ1-2): DTGVSQNPRHKITKRGQNVTFRCDPISEHNRLYWYRQTLGQGPEFLTYFQNEAQLEKSRLLSDRFSAERPKGSFSTLEIQRTEQGDSAMYLCASSLVGGPYGYTFGSGTRLTVV.

This chain links TRBV9 with TRBJ2-1, with TRBD2 matching 7 bases. V was pared by 4 bases and J by 0 bases, with 4 bases of the junction left unmatched. Per the germline V gene, CDR1 is SGDLS and CDR2 is YYNGEE. The CDR3 contains 15 residues. CDR3 nucleotides: TGTGCCAGCAGCTCCGGGGGGAGCTCCTACAATGAGCAGTTCTTC. It translates to CASSSGGSSYNEQFF.

The chain has TRBV2 and TRBJ2-7; 9 nucleotides agree with TRBD1. Germline V gives CDR1 SNHLY, CDR2 FYNNEI. The CDR3 is 16 amino acids. Trimming cost V 6 bases and J 2 bases; bases outside gene matches: 11. For the CDR3, the DNA is TGTGCCAGCAGAACTCCTCTCGGGGACAGGGCCTACGAGCAGTACTTC. Its translation: CASRTPLGDRAYEQYF.

The rearrangement joins TRBV19 to TRBJ2-2; 7 bases agree with TRBD1. V was pared by 9 bases and J by 4 bases, with 8 bases of the junction left unmatched. The CDR3 is 14 residues long. Per the germline V gene, CDR1 is LNHDA and CDR2 is SQIVND (reference sequence). The CDR3: CASRLQGSTGELFF. The CDR3 DNA reads as TGTGCCAGCCGGTTACAGGGGAGCACCGGGGAGCTGTTTTTT.

This chain joins TRBV7-8 and TRBJ2-1, with 14 bases matching TRBD2. The germline gives CDR1 SGHVS, CDR2 FQNEAQ. This CDR3 is built from 16 residues. V was pared by 7 bases and J by 8 bases, with 10 bases of the junction left unmatched. The CDR3 sequence: CASTWTSGGPGDEQFF. In DNA form, the CDR3 reads TGTGCCAGCACTTGGACTAGCGGGGGGCCGGGGGATGAGCAGTTCTTC. The full variable domain, its missing parts supplied by reference TRBV7-8 and TRBJ2-1, is GAGVSQSPRYKVAKRGQDVALRCDPISGHVSLFWYQQALGQGPEFLTYFQNEAQLDKSGLPSDRFFAERPEGSVSTLKIQRTQQEDSAVYLCASTWTSGGPGDEQFFGPGTRLTVL.

The J gene is TRBJ2-1, the V gene TRBV5-1; 9 bases align to TRBD2. CDR1 and CDR2 (germline): SGHRS, YFSETQ. The CDR3 length is 13 residues. Unmatched junction bases numbered 0, after V lost 0 bases and J lost 8 bases. CDR3 protein: CASSLGTSDEQFF. As DNA, the CDR3 is TGCGCCAGCAGCTTGGGGACTAGCGATGAGCAGTTCTTC.

The J gene is TRBJ1-2, the V gene TRBV9; 7 nucleotides align to TRBD1. V lost 7 bases to trimming and J lost 8 bases; unmatched junction nucleotides: 14. CDR1 SGDLS and CDR2 YYNGEE come from the germline V gene. The CDR3 consists of 14 residues. CDR3 loop: CASRPFGQGGGYTF. The CDR3 region has the DNA TGTGCCAGCCGACCATTCGGGCAGGGGGGAGGCTACACCTTC. The full variable domain, rest sourced from reference TRBV9 and TRBJ1-2, is DSGVTQTPKHLITATGQRVTLRCSPRSGDLSVYWYQQSLDQGLQFLIQYYNGEERAKGNILERFSAQQFPDLHSELNLSSLELGDSALYFCASRPFGQGGGYTFGSGTRLTVV.

This clone has only one observation. This rearrangement joins TRBV6-2 or TRBV6-3 to TRBJ1-5, with D perhaps TRBD1 (6 bases). The V gene's germline CDR1 is MNHEY and CDR2 SVGEGT. V was clipped by 5 bases and J by 1 base, with 12 bases between them. The CDR3 is 15 residues long. The DNA of the CDR3 is TGTGCCAGCAGTCGCAGGGGAGAAAGCAATCAGCCCCAGCATTTT. Translating gives CASSRRGESNQPQHF.

The chain joins TRBV4-1 to TRBJ1-2, with D possibly TRBD1 on 6 matching bases. The V gene lost 4 bases and the J gene lost 4 bases, with 16 bases spanning the gap. This CDR3 has 15 amino acids. CDR1 and CDR2 (germline): MGHRA, YSYEKL. CDR3 sequence reads: CASSLAQGVSYGYTF. CDR3 DNA sequence: TGCGCCAGCAGCCTCGCACAGGGCGTTAGCTATGGCTACACCTTC.

In this sample, this clone turned up a few times. The rearrangement uses TRBV30 and TRBJ1-2, with D maybe TRBD1 (5 bases). The germline V gene encodes CDR1 GTSNPN and CDR2 SVGIG (reference sequence). Trimming removed 5 bases at V and 4 bases at J, with 14 bases between. This CDR3 region has 13 residues. The CDR3 here is CAWSGGDGYGYTF. DNA for the CDR3: TGTGCCTGGTCTGGAGGGGACGGCTATGGCTACACCTTC.